The next 29 T cell receptor beta chains were all read from a single sample in a study of T cells in Graves' hyperthyroidism and ophthalmopathy (dated by TCRdb to about 2019). The library was built by means of multiplex PCR. The listed sequencing device is Illumina HiSeq 2000. Amplification of TCR beta CDR3 regions was carried out from RNA transcripts. The first round of RT-PCR for the TCR CDR3 was performed with the HTBI primer set and the Qiagen OneStep RT-PCR kit. In-frame beta chains were kept once TCRdb had trimmed the public reads at Q25 with fastp and called clones with MiXCR. One record per CDR3 amino acid sequence lists the most common genes and DNA. This sample is represented by over 400,000 distinct CDR3 sequences; over 12% of them were singletons. The ten top clones hold over 10% of the sample. Specimen: blood. These receptors came from a young man with Graves' ophthalmopathy.

This clonotype has ten or more counts. CDR3 region: CASSRQVRSNQPQHF. Written as DNA, the CDR3 is TGTGCCAGTAGTCGACAGGTCCGGAGCAATCAGCCCCAGCATTTT. This sequence joins TRBV19 and TRBJ1-5; D possibly corresponds to TRBD1 (6 bases). The germline gives CDR1 LNHDA, CDR2 SQIVND (reference sequence). The V gene lost 5 bases and the J gene lost 1 base, with 12 bases spanning the gap. The CDR3 loop spans 15 amino acids.

About this clonotype itself: A read error may be the cause here, since a much bigger clone is one base away. The rearrangement uses TRBV10-3 and TRBJ2-7; 9 nucleotides agree with TRBD2. Germline CDR1 and CDR2: ENHRY and SYGVKD. The V segment lost 4 bases and the J segment 7 bases; nucleotides outside the gene matches: 8. The CDR3 loop spans 14 amino acids. CDR3 in DNA: TGTGCCATCAGTGTAGCGGGAGAATACAATGAGCAGTACTTC. Its translation: CAISVAGEYNEQYF.

Worth noting for this clonotype: A single base separates this from a much larger clone, so it may be a read error. This rearrangement joins TRBV14 to TRBJ2-1; TRBD1 or TRBD2 may be the D gene (6 bases each). The germline V gene has CDR1 SGHDN and CDR2 FVKESK. The CDR3 contains 14 residues. The CDR3 DNA reads as TGTGCCAGCAGGGAACGGGGGCCCTACGATGAGCAGTTCTTC. Protein product: CASRERGPYDEQFF.

This sequence joins TRBV6-6 and TRBJ2-2; 8 nucleotides agree with TRBD2. The V and J ends lost 2 bases and 4 bases, in that order; junction bases with no gene match: 9. Looked up from germline, CDR1 is MNHNY and CDR2 is SVGAGI (reference sequence). The CDR3 length is 17 residues. CDR3 sequence reads: CASSYETSGRSTGELFF. CDR3 nucleotide sequence: TGTGCCAGCAGTTACGAAACCAGCGGGAGATCCACCGGGGAGCTGTTTTTT.

The gene calls are TRBV5-1 and TRBJ2-6, with D uncertain. Between the trimmed V and J ends, which lost 4 bases and 1 base, there was a span of 9 bases. The CDR3 consists of 15 residues. Germline CDR1 and CDR2: SGHRS and YFSETQ. CDR3 region: CASSPGDSGANVLTF. The CDR3 DNA is TGCGCCAGCAGCCCTGGGGATTCTGGGGCCAACGTCCTGACTTTC.

This clonotype appeared many times. The chain carries TRBV12-3 or TRBV12-4 and TRBJ2-3; maybe TRBD1 (5 bases). The CDR3 is made up of 15 amino acids. The ends were cut back, 3 bases at V and 2 bases at J, with 12 bases in the middle. The CDR3 DNA follows: TGTGCCAGCAGTTTTGGGGTAGGGGCCACAGATACGCAGTATTTT. The encoded protein is CASSFGVGATDTQYF.

V and J are TRBV24-1 and TRBJ1-1; D uncertain. V was pared by 4 bases and J by 1 base, with 9 bases between. CDR3 length: 14 residues. Looked up from germline, CDR1 is KGHDR and CDR2 is SFDVKD. CDR3 nucleotides: TGTGCCACCAGTGAACGGGTTGGGAACACTGAAGCTTTCTTT. Translation gives CATSERVGNTEAFF.

This clonotype was recorded at least ten times. The genes are TRBV7-2 and TRBJ2-5, with D unclear. In germline, CDR1 is SGHTA, CDR2 FQGNSA. The ends were cut back, 5 bases at V and 2 bases at J, with 12 bases in the middle. The CDR3 extends over 14 amino acids. The CDR3, as DNA: TGTGCCAGCAGCCCTCGAACAAGTCAAGAGACCCAGTACTTC. It yields the protein CASSPRTSQETQYF.

Turning to this clonotype: A clone one base away is much larger, so this may be a read error. J is TRBJ1-3 and V is TRBV12-3 or TRBV12-4; 7 nucleotides align to TRBD1. This CDR3 region has 17 residues. The CDR3 loop is CASRRITGAPSGNTTYF. CDR3 bases: TGTGCCAGCAGACGGATTACAGGGGCACCCTCTGGAAACACCACATATTTT.

This chain links TRBV19 with TRBJ2-1; D is possibly TRBD2 (6 bases). Trimming cost V 6 bases and J 1 base, with 13 bases left between them. CDR1 and CDR2 (germline): LNHDA, SQIVND (reference sequence). There are 15 residues in the CDR3. The CDR3 spells CASRIYGGSYNEQFF. CDR3 DNA: TGTGCCAGTAGGATATACGGGGGTTCCTACAATGAGCAGTTCTTC.

This clonotype was seen at least ten times. The rearrangement uses TRBV7-2 and TRBJ2-3; D possibly corresponds to TRBD2 (7 bases). V shed 3 bases and J shed 2 bases, with 12 bases lying between them. CDR3 size: 15 residues. CDR1 and CDR2 (germline): SGHTA, FQGNSA. This CDR3 is CASSFTGGDTDTQYF. DNA for the CDR3: TGTGCCAGCAGCTTCACGGGGGGCGACACAGATACGCAGTATTTT. Variable domain in full (rest from reference TRBV7-2 and TRBJ2-3): GAGVSQSPSNKVTEKGKDVELRCDPISGHTALYWYRQSLGQGLEFLIYFQGNSAPDKSGLPSDRFSAERTGGSVSTLTIQRTQQEDSAVYLCASSFTGGDTDTQYFGPGTRLTVL.

This clonotype was seen repeatedly, ten times or more. CDR3 residues: CASTDSPGAETQYF. Here the CDR3 DNA reads TGTGCCAGCACTGATAGTCCAGGGGCAGAGACCCAGTACTTC. The rearrangement joins TRBV6-1 to TRBJ2-5; weak D call: TRBD1 (6 bases). V was trimmed by 7 bases and J by 4 bases, leaving 16 bases between them. CDR1 MNHNS and CDR2 SASEGT come from the germline V gene. The CDR3 is 14 residues long.

A word on this clonotype: A single base separates this from a much larger clone, so it may be a read error. The chain combines TRBV4-1 with TRBJ2-1, with D possibly TRBD1 on 5 matching bases. The J call may be mistaken, given a closer DNA end match to TRBJ2-7. The CDR3 consists of 15 residues. CDR1 MGHRA and CDR2 YSYEKL come from the germline V gene. CDR3 sequence (DNA): TGCGCCAGCAGCCAAGATACAGGACCGCACAATGAGCAGTACTTC. It translates to CASSQDTGPHNEQYF.

The sample holds many counts of this clonotype. V is TRBV6-1 and J is TRBJ2-1, with TRBD1 matching 7 bases. V lost 6 bases to trimming and J lost 3 bases; unmatched junction nucleotides: 5. The CDR3 is made up of 14 amino acids. CDR1 and CDR2 (germline): MNHNS, SASEGT. This chain's CDR3 is CASSSGQFYNEQFF. CDR3 DNA sequence: TGTGCCAGCAGCTCGGGACAGTTCTACAATGAGCAGTTCTTC.

This clonotype has just a few counts. The chain employs TRBV25-1 and TRBJ2-5; D tentatively fits TRBD1 or TRBD2 (6 bases each). The V end lost 2 bases, the J end lost 3 bases, and 10 bases lay between the germline ends. CDR1 MGHDK and CDR2 SYGVNS come from the germline V gene. The CDR3 loop spans 14 amino acids. CDR3 bases: TGTGCCAGCAGTGAAGTAGGGGGGAAAGAGACCCAGTACTTC. Translating gives CASSEVGGKETQYF.

As regards this clonotype: This may stem from a read error, because a much larger clone lies one nucleotide away. The V gene is TRBV28, the J gene TRBJ2-7, with D unresolved. Per the germline V gene, CDR1 is MDHEN and CDR2 is SYDVKM. The CDR3 length is 14 residues. The CDR3 loop is CASSLHGYSYAQYF. The DNA for the CDR3 is TGTGCCAGCAGTTTACACGGGTACTCCTACGCGCAGTACTTC.

This clonotype showed up many times. The rearrangement links TRBV7-8 to TRBJ2-5; 10 nucleotides match TRBD2. The V gene end was trimmed by 5 bases and the J gene end by 4 bases; junction bases not matched to a gene: 13. In germline, CDR1 is SGHVS, CDR2 FQNEAQ. The CDR3 covers 17 residues. The CDR3 here is CASSLGPAGGSVETQYF. CDR3 nucleotides: TGTGCCAGCAGCCTGGGGCCAGCGGGAGGGTCGGTAGAGACCCAGTACTTC.

This clonotype was observed at least ten times. The chain joins TRBV5-1 to TRBJ2-2; the D gene is possibly TRBD2 (6 bases). The germline gives CDR1 SGHRS, CDR2 YFSETQ. V was pared by 3 bases and J by 7 bases, with 16 bases between. CDR3 length: 15 residues. CDR3 protein: CASSWIGGDIGELFF. Written as DNA, the CDR3 is TGCGCCAGCAGCTGGATAGGCGGGGATATCGGGGAGCTGTTTTTT.

The CDR3 sequence is CASSLALGVNIQYF. CDR3 nucleotide sequence: TGTGCCAGCAGCTTAGCGTTAGGCGTGAACATTCAGTACTTC. V usage is TRBV7-9 and J usage is TRBJ2-4; D gene ambiguous. The CDR3 loop spans 14 amino acids. V lost 0 bases, J lost 7 bases, and 10 bases lay in between. The germline gives CDR1 SEHNR, CDR2 FQNEAQ (reference sequence).

This clonotype was detected a few times. The chain recombines TRBV5-1 with TRBJ1-1; D may be TRBD1 (6 bases). Germline V gene sequence: CDR1 SGHRS, CDR2 YFSETQ. The CDR3 has 14 amino acids. The V end lost 4 bases, the J end lost 1 base, and 11 bases lay between the germline ends. CDR3 sequence: CASSRPGQNTEAFF. In nucleotides, the CDR3 is TGCGCCAGCAGCAGGCCGGGACAGAACACTGAAGCTTTCTTT.

CDR3 residues: CATSRGSENTQYF. The CDR3 bases are TGTGCCACCAGCAGGGGCTCAGAGAATACGCAGTATTTT. V is TRBV15 and J is TRBJ2-3; D remains ambiguous. Trimming pared 3 bases from V and 7 bases from J, leaving 11 bases between. The length of the CDR3 is 13 residues. Germline V gene sequence: CDR1 LNHNV, CDR2 YYDKDF (reference sequence).

This clonotype was found a few times. The gene calls are TRBV29-1 and TRBJ1-2; D is unclear. Germline lookup yields CDR1 SQVTM and CDR2 ANQGSEA. CDR3 length: 12 residues. V gave up 3 bases and J gave up 1 base, with 6 bases separating them. The CDR3 DNA follows: TGCAGCGTTGAGGGCTTTAACTATGGCTACACCTTC. Translated, it gives CSVEGFNYGYTF.

This clonotype was seen at least ten times. V is TRBV27 and J is TRBJ2-7; 7 nucleotides line up with TRBD1. The germline V gene has CDR1 MNHEY and CDR2 SMNVEV (reference sequence). Germline trimming cut 5 bases from V and 2 bases from J; bases unmatched to any gene: 12. CDR3 length: 16 amino acids. CDR3 sequence (DNA): TGTGCCAGCAGTCTGTCCGGGGACAGAACCCCCTACGAGCAGTACTTC. Its translation is CASSLSGDRTPYEQYF.

The chain recombines TRBV7-2 with TRBJ2-5, with 8 bases identical to TRBD2. Germline CDR1 reads SGHTA; CDR2 reads FQGNSA. J was trimmed by 2 bases and V by 5 bases; bases with no gene match: 7. The CDR3 is 15 amino acids. CDR3 residues: CASSPGTRRQETQYF. CDR3 nucleotides: TGTGCCAGCAGCCCCGGGACTAGAAGGCAAGAGACCCAGTACTTC.

In this sample, this clonotype turned up many times. The chain employs TRBV2 and TRBJ2-1; no reliable D call. V was trimmed by 7 bases and J by 6 bases, leaving 10 bases between them. The length of the CDR3 is 12 residues. In germline, CDR1 is SNHLY, CDR2 FYNNEI. The CDR3 sequence: CASTIYFNEQFF. In nucleotides, the CDR3 is TGTGCCAGCACCATATACTTCAATGAGCAGTTCTTC.

A few counts support this clonotype. The chain joins TRBV5-1 to TRBJ1-4; D not certain. The V gene's germline CDR1 is SGHRS and CDR2 YFSETQ. Trimming removed 4 bases from V and 4 bases from J, with 14 bases in between. CDR3 size: 15 residues. Here the CDR3 DNA reads TGCGCCAGCAGCCTGGGTGTTTTGGATAATGAAAAACTGTTTTTT. Translating it yields CASSLGVLDNEKLFF.

This clonotype has at least ten counts. The chain joins TRBV3-1 to TRBJ1-2; D not resolved. CDR3 size: 12 residues. The V and J ends lost 4 bases and 4 bases respectively, with 7 bases between them. CDR1 LGHDT and CDR2 YNNKEL come from the germline V gene (reference sequence). This chain's CDR3 is CASSRETYGYTF. In DNA, the CDR3 is TGTGCCAGCAGCCGAGAAACCTATGGCTACACCTTC.

This clonotype was recorded at least ten times. The CDR3 is CASRPQGWGSYEQYF. CDR3 bases: TGTGCCAGCAGACCACAGGGTTGGGGCTCCTACGAGCAGTACTTC. The V and J genes are TRBV28 and TRBJ2-7; the D gene is possibly TRBD1 (6 bases). Germline V gene data show CDR1 as MDHEN and CDR2 as SYDVKM. V gave up 6 bases and J gave up 0 bases, with 15 bases separating them. The CDR3 spans 15 residues. The whole variable domain, remainder taken from reference TRBV28 and TRBJ2-7, is DVKVTQSSRYLVKRTGEKVFLECVQDMDHENMFWYRQDPGLGLRLIYFSYDVKMKEKGDIPEGYSVSREKKERFSLILESASTNQTSMYLCASRPQGWGSYEQYFGPGTRLTVT.

The CDR3 nucleotides are TGTGCCATCAGTTCCGGGACAGAGTCGAATGAAAAACTGTTTTTT. It yields the protein CAISSGTESNEKLFF. J is TRBJ1-4 and V is TRBV10-3; 7 bases fit TRBD1. V shed 5 bases and J 5 bases; nucleotides not matched to a gene: 8. Looked up from germline, CDR1 is ENHRY and CDR2 is SYGVKD. The CDR3 spans 15 residues.